This T cell receptor beta chain was obtained from a study of T cells after yellow fever vaccination. This CDR3 is 13 amino acids long. The V gene lost 1 base and the J gene lost 4 bases, with 8 bases spanning the gap. The germline V gene encodes CDR1 SGHAT and CDR2 FQNNGV. TCRdb reanalysed the 5' RACE reads using MiXCR and keeps one entry per CDR3 protein. The sample includes a few hundred thousand distinct CDR3 sequences, more than 5.5% of them seen just once. This clonotype was counted ten times or more. V usage is TRBV11-2 and J usage is TRBJ2-7; tentative D call: TRBD1 (6 bases). This clonotype originated in a man in his thirties or forties who received the YFV17D yellow fever vaccine. Material: PBMCs, obtained 5 days after the yellow fever booster vaccination. CDR3 protein: CASSLVQGYEQYF. The CDR3 bases are TGTGCCAGCAGCTTAGTACAGGGTTACGAGCAGTACTTC.